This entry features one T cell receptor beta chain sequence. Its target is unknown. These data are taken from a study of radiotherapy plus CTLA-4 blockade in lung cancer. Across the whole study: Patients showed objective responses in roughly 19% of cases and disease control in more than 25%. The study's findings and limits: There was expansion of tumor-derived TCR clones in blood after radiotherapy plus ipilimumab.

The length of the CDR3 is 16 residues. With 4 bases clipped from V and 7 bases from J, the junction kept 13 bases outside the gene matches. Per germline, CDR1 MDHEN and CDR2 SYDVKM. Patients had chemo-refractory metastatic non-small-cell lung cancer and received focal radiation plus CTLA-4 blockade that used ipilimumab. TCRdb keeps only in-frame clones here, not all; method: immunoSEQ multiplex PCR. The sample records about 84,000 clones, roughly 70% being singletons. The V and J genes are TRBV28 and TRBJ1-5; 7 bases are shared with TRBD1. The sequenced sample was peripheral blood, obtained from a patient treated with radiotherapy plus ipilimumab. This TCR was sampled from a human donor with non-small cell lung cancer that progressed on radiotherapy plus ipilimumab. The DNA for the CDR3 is TGTGCCAGCAGTTCTCCGGGTAGGACAGGATGGCAGCCCCAGCATTTT. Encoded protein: CASSSPGRTGWQPQHF.